Listed here are 22 T cell receptor beta chains from one sample, sequenced in a study of blood T cell repertoires in COVID-19. TCRdb's table, derived via immunoSEQ multiplex PCR, lists solely in-frame clones and lacks some. The sample lists approximately 65,000 clones, 90% occurring once. Sequenced: peripheral blood. These receptors were collected from a man aged 50 or older with COVID-19, enrolled during active disease.

The V call is TRBV19, the J call TRBJ2-5, with 9 bases lining up with TRBD2. The germline gives CDR1 LNHDA, CDR2 SQIVND (reference sequence). Trimming removed 5 bases from V and 2 bases from J; junction bases left unmatched: 9. The CDR3 is 16 residues long. The CDR3 DNA is TGTGCCAGTAGTCGGCGGGAGGGGAGTCGTCAAGAGACCCAGTACTTC. Its translation is CASSRREGSRQETQYF.

This chain connects TRBV5-1 to TRBJ1-2; TRBD1 agrees at 9 bases. V dropped 7 bases and J dropped 7; count of bases not matched to a gene: 11. Germline assignment: CDR1 SGHRS and CDR2 YFSETQ. This CDR3 is built from 14 residues. CDR3 in amino acids: CASRVGQGIGGYTF. The CDR3 nucleotides are TGCGCCAGCCGCGTTGGACAGGGGATAGGTGGCTACACCTTC.

Regarding this clone: Other nucleotide sequences from this sample produce the same CDR3. The chain carries TRBV12-5 and TRBJ1-6, with unresolved D. CDR1 is LGHNT, CDR2 FRNRAP, per germline. CDR3 length: 15 residues. The V end was cut by 3 bases, the J end by 0 bases, with 6 bases between. CDR3 region: CASGFASSYNSPLHF. The CDR3 DNA is TGTGCTAGTGGTTTCGCTAGCTCCTATAATTCACCCCTCCACTTT.

This chain links TRBV5-1 with TRBJ1-3, with D possibly matching TRBD1 (5 bases). The CDR3 is 17 residues long. Germline V gives CDR1 SGHRS, CDR2 YFSETQ. V was shortened by 4 bases and J by 0 bases, with 17 bases between the two germline ends. Written as DNA, the CDR3 is TGCGCCAGCAGCGACGGGACTCTCTATGGCTCTGGAAACACCATATATTTT. Translation gives CASSDGTLYGSGNTIYF.

The DNA of the CDR3 is TGTGCCAGCAGCTTGGATCCACTACTGGCCAACGTCCTGACTTTC. The encoded protein is CASSLDPLLANVLTF. The V call is TRBV5-4, the J call TRBJ2-6, with D unresolved. Germline CDR1 and CDR2: SGHNT and YYREEE (reference sequence). Trimming took 0 bases from V and 6 from J, leaving 10 bases between them. There are 15 residues in the CDR3.

J is TRBJ1-1 and V is TRBV19; D possibly corresponds to TRBD1 (6 bases). V was trimmed by 7 bases and J by 5 bases, leaving 14 bases between them. CDR1 and CDR2 (germline): LNHDA, SQIVND (reference sequence). This CDR3 contains 13 residues. The CDR3 region is CASNPGVSTEAFF. The CDR3, as DNA: TGTGCCAGTAACCCAGGGGTATCGACTGAAGCTTTCTTT.

This clone came up once. The chain has TRBV4-3 and TRBJ1-3; D is possibly TRBD1 (5 bases). Germline V CDR1 and CDR2: LGHNA, YSLEER. Trimming removed 4 bases at V and 2 bases at J, with 15 bases between. This CDR3 spans 16 amino acids. The CDR3, as DNA: TGCGCCAGCAGCCCCACCCGGGGGGAAGCTGGAAACACCATATATTTT. Translating gives CASSPTRGEAGNTIYF.

The rearrangement links TRBV11-2 to TRBJ2-7, with 7 nucleotides matching TRBD2. The CDR3 is made up of 14 amino acids. Germline CDR1 SGHAT, CDR2 FQNNGV. V was pared by 1 base and J by 3 bases, with 3 bases of the junction left unmatched. The CDR3 loop reads CASSLVSGGYEQYF. CDR3 coding DNA: TGTGCCAGCAGCTTAGTCTCGGGGGGCTACGAGCAGTACTTC.

The rearrangement uses TRBV5-6 and TRBJ1-2, with TRBD1 as a possible D gene (5 bases). Trimming left V 4 bases short and J 4 bases short, with 14 bases between. The germline gives CDR1 SGHDT, CDR2 YYEEEE. The CDR3 totals 14 residues. The CDR3 loop is CASSPGRGTYGYTF. Here the CDR3 DNA reads TGTGCCAGCAGCCCTGGGAGGGGTACCTATGGCTACACCTTC.

V and J are TRBV19 and TRBJ1-1; possible D gene TRBD1, 5 bases. There are 11 residues in the CDR3. Germline values: CDR1 LNHDA, CDR2 SQIVND (reference sequence). The V gene lost 3 bases and the J gene lost 14 bases, with 13 bases spanning the gap. CDR3 nucleotides: TGTGCCAGTAGTATTAGACAGAGGATCTTCTTT. Its translation is CASSIRQRIFF.

The chain links TRBV6-5 to TRBJ1-4; unclear D gene. CDR1 MNHEY and CDR2 SVGAGI come from the germline V gene. The CDR3 is 14 residues long. V lost 2 bases and J 4 bases, leaving 8 bases between the germline ends. CDR3 nucleotide sequence: TGTGCCAGCAGTTACCTGGGGAGTAATGAAAAACTGTTTTTT. Protein sequence: CASSYLGSNEKLFF.

The chain couples TRBV12-5 to TRBJ1-1; perhaps TRBD1 as D (5 bases). V was shortened by 4 bases and J by 4 bases, with 16 bases between the two germline ends. CDR1 and CDR2 (germline): LGHNT, FRNRAP. CDR3 length: 15 amino acids. The CDR3 protein is CASGWALDSITEAFF. DNA for the CDR3: TGTGCTAGTGGTTGGGCGCTCGACAGCATCACTGAAGCTTTCTTT.

This chain links TRBV29-1 with TRBJ2-2; 8 nucleotides line up with TRBD2. The CDR3 totals 14 residues. Germline V CDR1 and CDR2: SQVTM, ANQGSEA. With V trimmed by 1 base and J by 7 bases, 5 bases remained unmatched. The CDR3 nucleotides are TGCAGCGTTGAAGGCGGGAGGAGAGTCGGGGAGCTGTTTTTT. Its translation: CSVEGGRRVGELFF.

The chain couples TRBV18 to TRBJ2-7; D possibly corresponds to TRBD2 (5 bases). Trimming removed 2 bases at V and 4 bases at J, with 18 bases between. This CDR3 contains 16 residues. Germline CDR1 and CDR2: KGHSH and LQKENI. This chain's CDR3 is CASSPTSPGKSYEQYF. DNA for the CDR3: TGTGCCAGCTCACCAACTTCTCCCGGGAAGAGTTACGAGCAGTACTTC.

CDR3 sequence reads: CASSPGGRQPSNYGYTF. CDR3 in DNA: TGTGCCAGCAGCCCGGGGGGACGCCAACCGTCGAACTATGGCTACACCTTC. The chain couples TRBV5-4 to TRBJ1-2, with a tentative D call TRBD1 (5 bases). This CDR3 contains 17 residues. The V and J ends lost 4 bases and 2 bases respectively, with 21 bases between them. In germline, CDR1 is SGHNT, CDR2 YYREEE (reference sequence).

The rearrangement links TRBV7-8 to TRBJ2-7, with D hard to call. CDR3 length equals 11 residues. V was trimmed by 2 bases and J by 4 bases, leaving 3 bases between them. CDR1 and CDR2 from the germline V gene are SGHVS and FQNEAQ. The CDR3 region is CASSLLYEQYF. CDR3 nucleotides: TGTGCCAGCAGCTTATTATACGAGCAGTACTTC.

The rearrangement uses TRBV28 and TRBJ2-1; D might be TRBD2 (6 bases). This CDR3 contains 17 residues. The germline gives CDR1 MDHEN, CDR2 SYDVKM. The ends were cut back, 8 bases at V and 0 bases at J, with 20 bases in the middle. The CDR3, as DNA: TGTGCCAGCTTCATCTCTAGCGTTCCTTTCTCCTACAATGAGCAGTTCTTC. This translates into CASFISSVPFSYNEQFF.

V gene TRBV19 combines with J gene TRBJ1-1, with a tentative D call TRBD1 (5 bases). This CDR3 is 13 amino acids long. CDR1 LNHDA and CDR2 SQIVND come from the germline V gene (reference sequence). The germline V and J ends were trimmed by 7 bases and 2 bases, with 11 bases remaining between them. CDR3 in amino acids: CASTWGVNTEAFF. DNA for the CDR3: TGTGCCAGTACTTGGGGGGTTAACACTGAAGCTTTCTTT. The full variable domain, completed using reference TRBV19 and TRBJ1-1, is DGGITQSPKYLFRKEGQNVTLSCEQNLNHDAMYWYRQDPGQGLRLIYYSQIVNDFQKGDIAEGYSVSREKKESFPLTVTSAQKNPTAFYLCASTWGVNTEAFFGQGTRLTVV.

The genes are TRBV5-1 and TRBJ2-3, with 8 bases aligning to TRBD2. The CDR3 is 15 residues long. CDR1 SGHRS and CDR2 YFSETQ come from the germline V gene. V lost 3 bases, J lost 4 bases, and 7 bases stayed unmatched. The CDR3: CASSWSGRVPDTQYF. The CDR3 coding sequence is TGCGCCAGCAGCTGGAGCGGGAGAGTCCCAGATACGCAGTATTTT.

V usage is TRBV10-3 and J usage is TRBJ1-1; D is perhaps TRBD1 (6 bases). Germline CDR1 reads ENHRY; CDR2 reads SYGVKD. V shed 4 bases and J shed 1 base, with 10 bases lying between them. The CDR3 sequence is 14 residues long. CDR3 amino acids: CAISALTGNTEAFF. The CDR3 DNA reads as TGTGCCATCAGTGCGCTGACAGGGAACACTGAAGCTTTCTTT.

This clone showed up just once. The V call is TRBV7-2, the J call TRBJ2-1, with 9 bases matching TRBD2. The CDR3 is made up of 16 amino acids. The germline CDR1 and CDR2 sequences are SGHTA and FQGNSA. V was clipped by 5 bases and J by 4 bases; unmatched bases: 9. The CDR3 reads CASSPFGRGGYNEQFF. The CDR3 bases are TGTGCCAGCAGCCCCTTCGGGCGGGGGGGGTACAATGAGCAGTTCTTC.

The CDR3 reads CASSESQGIATIYF. For the CDR3, the DNA is TGTGCCAGCAGTGAAAGCCAGGGGATCGCCACCATATATTTT. This chain uses TRBV2 with TRBJ1-3, with a weak D call TRBD1 (6 bases). The germline V gene has CDR1 SNHLY and CDR2 FYNNEI. The CDR3 sequence is 14 residues long. V was trimmed by 2 bases and J by 9 bases, leaving 14 bases between them. The variable domain in full, completed from reference TRBV2 and TRBJ1-3, reads EPEVTQTPSHQVTQMGQEVILRCVPISNHLYFYWYRQILGQKVEFLVSFYNNEISEKSEIFDDQFSVERPDGSNFTLKIRSTKLEDSAMYFCASSESQGIATIYFGEGSWLTVV.